Following are 22 T cell receptor beta chains from one sample sequenced in a study of chemoradiotherapy in HPV16-positive cancers. Libraries were prepared by immunoSEQ multiplex PCR; TCRdb keeps only in-frame clonotypes and omits some of them. The sample includes 4,500 to 6,000 clones, approximately 80% of them seen just once. Sampling was conducted from a patient who underwent chemoradiotherapy. These receptors were taken from a human donor with HPV-associated anogenital cancer.

The rearrangement links TRBV7-9 to TRBJ2-3, with a tentative D call TRBD1 (8 bases). Trimming left V 1 base short and J 11 bases short, with 13 bases between. Germline CDR1 and CDR2: SEHNR and FQNEAQ (reference sequence). There are 13 residues in the CDR3. The CDR3 DNA follows: TGTGCCAGCAGCTTAGGACAGGGGAGGGGGCAGTATTTT. Translating it yields CASSLGQGRGQYF.

The chain carries TRBV6-1 and TRBJ2-1, with 8 bases identical to TRBD2. This CDR3 is 15 amino acids long. Trimming cost V 8 bases and J 1 base; bases outside gene matches: 7. Germline assignment: CDR1 MNHNS and CDR2 SASEGT. The CDR3 is CASESGGGSYNEQFF. For the CDR3, the DNA is TGTGCCAGCGAAAGCGGGGGCGGGTCCTACAATGAGCAGTTCTTC.

The chain combines TRBV7-2 with TRBJ1-1; D remains unclear. Trimming removed 1 base from V and 8 bases from J, with 11 bases in between. Germline V CDR1 and CDR2: SGHTA, FQGNSA. The length of the CDR3 is 13 residues. CDR3 DNA: TGTGCCAGCAGCTTAGTCCTGGCGGAGGAAGCTTTCTTT. Protein: CASSLVLAEEAFF.

The sample holds one count of this clone. The chain uses TRBV27 and TRBJ1-2; D call uncertain. Trimming took off 3 bases at V and 4 bases at J, with 0 bases between the two ends. The CDR3 covers 10 residues. Germline V lookup: CDR1 MNHEY, CDR2 SMNVEV (reference sequence). The CDR3 nucleotides read TGTGCCAGCAGTTTCTATGGCTACACCTTC. This encodes CASSFYGYTF.

The rearrangement joins TRBV6-6 to TRBJ1-5; perhaps TRBD1 as D (5 bases). Per the germline V gene, CDR1 is MNHNY and CDR2 is SVGAGI (reference sequence). CDR3 length equals 15 residues. Trimming removed 2 bases at V and 2 bases at J, with 10 bases between. CDR3 in DNA: TGTGCCAGCAGTTACCGGGGGAGTGGCAATCAGCCCCAGCATTTT. It yields the protein CASSYRGSGNQPQHF.

This rearrangement joins TRBV6-1 to TRBJ2-7; 9 bases align to TRBD1. Germline CDR1 MNHNS, CDR2 SASEGT. The length of the CDR3 is 15 residues. The trim removed 7 bases at V and 3 bases at J, leaving 10 bases unmatched. CDR3 coding DNA: TGTGCCAGCACTTTAACAGGGGGCCCTTACTACGAGCAGTACGTC. Translating it yields CASTLTGGPYYEQYV.

This clone came up a few times. The CDR3 DNA is TGTGCCAGCAGCTTATCCGACTATGGCTACACCTTC. It translates to CASSLSDYGYTF. The rearrangement uses TRBV11-3 and TRBJ1-2; no reliable D call. Germline V gene lookup returns CDR1 SGHNT and CDR2 YENEEA. Trimming removed 2 bases at V and 3 bases at J, with 4 bases between. The CDR3 has 12 amino acids.

J is TRBJ1-3 and V is TRBV7-2; D might be TRBD1 (5 bases). Germline CDR1 reads SGHTA; CDR2 reads FQGNSA. The CDR3 spans 16 residues. The V and J ends lost 5 bases and 0 bases respectively, with 14 bases between them. CDR3 coding DNA: TGTGCCAGCAGCCCCCTTCTTGGGGGCTCTGGAAACACCATATATTTT. Amino acids: CASSPLLGGSGNTIYF.

The genes are TRBV7-9 and TRBJ1-3, with 7 bases that match TRBD1. Germline values: CDR1 SEHNR, CDR2 FQNEAQ (reference sequence). The CDR3 totals 14 residues. The trim removed 6 bases at V and 2 bases at J, leaving 4 bases unmatched. This chain's CDR3 is CASRGDSAGNTIYF. CDR3 in DNA: TGTGCCAGCAGGGGGGACAGCGCTGGAAACACCATATATTTT.

This clone showed up just a few times. J is TRBJ1-2 and V is TRBV13; D gene uncertain. The V gene lost 2 bases and the J gene lost 2 bases, with 9 bases spanning the gap. This CDR3 has 14 amino acids. CDR1 is PRHDT and CDR2 is FYEKMQ in the germline V gene (reference sequence). This CDR3 reads CASSLRRSNYGYTF. The DNA of the CDR3 is TGTGCCAGCAGCTTACGCAGGAGCAACTATGGCTACACCTTC.

This chain connects TRBV4-2 to TRBJ1-1; D gene uncertain. V shed 0 bases and J shed 1 base, with 6 bases lying between them. CDR1 LGHNA and CDR2 YNFKEQ come from the germline V gene. The length of the CDR3 is 14 residues. This CDR3 reads CASSQDLANTEAFF. The CDR3 coding sequence is TGTGCCAGCAGCCAAGATCTAGCGAACACTGAAGCTTTCTTT.

The V and J genes are TRBV23-1 and TRBJ2-5, with D perhaps matching TRBD1 or TRBD2 (6 bases each). TRBV23-1 is marked as an open reading frame, function uncertain. Trimming took 2 bases from V and 5 from J, leaving 12 bases between them. The CDR3 is 14 residues long. The CDR3 reads CASSQPTGRETQYF. The CDR3 DNA is TGCGCCAGCAGTCAACCCACAGGGAGGGAGACCCAGTACTTC.

In nucleotides, the CDR3 is TGTGCCAGCAGTTCCAGGGGTGGGGGCTCCTACAATGAGCAGTTCTTC. The encoded protein is CASSSRGGGSYNEQFF. The J gene is TRBJ2-1, the V gene TRBV7-9, with TRBD1 as a possible D gene (6 bases). Trimming pared 6 bases from V and 0 bases from J, leaving 15 bases between. The V gene's germline CDR1 is SEHNR and CDR2 FQNEAQ (reference sequence). CDR3 size: 16 residues.

The chain couples TRBV4-3 to TRBJ2-5; D is undetermined. Trimming pared 6 bases from V and 2 bases from J, leaving 13 bases between. CDR3 size: 14 residues. Germline V gene data show CDR1 as LGHNA and CDR2 as YSLEER. The CDR3 protein is CASSKVRPQETQYF. The CDR3 DNA is TGCGCCAGCAGTAAGGTGCGGCCTCAAGAGACCCAGTACTTC.

The chain employs TRBV2 and TRBJ2-7; D is undetermined. V was clipped by 7 bases and J by 0 bases, with 10 bases between them. The CDR3 is made up of 13 amino acids. Germline CDR1 SNHLY, CDR2 FYNNEI. The CDR3 region is CASTRASSYEQYF. The CDR3, as DNA: TGTGCCAGCACAAGGGCTAGCTCCTACGAGCAGTACTTC.

This sequence joins TRBV19 and TRBJ1-5; 9 bases match TRBD1. V dropped 0 bases and J dropped 2; count of bases not matched to a gene: 11. Per the germline V gene, CDR1 is LNHDA and CDR2 is SQIVND (reference sequence). This CDR3 is 19 amino acids long. CDR3 amino acids: CASSIDRDRVDKGNQPQHF. The CDR3 nucleotides are TGTGCCAGTAGTATAGATCGGGACAGGGTGGACAAAGGCAATCAGCCCCAGCATTTT.

The rearrangement joins TRBV21-1 to TRBJ1-2. TRBV21-1 is a recognized pseudogene. CDR3 length: 14 residues. CDR3 sequence (DNA): TGTGCCAGCAGCAGTAGTAGGATGGTTGAGGGCTACACCTTC. It encodes CASSSSRMVEGYTF.

The chain has TRBV14 and TRBJ2-7, with 8 bases that match TRBD1. Trimming at V came to 1 base and at J to 3 bases, leaving 11 bases not matched to a gene. Germline V gene data show CDR1 as SGHDN and CDR2 as FVKESK. This CDR3 has 17 residues. This CDR3 reads CASSQGGHGTGVYEQYF. The CDR3 nucleotides are TGTGCCAGCAGCCAAGGGGGGCACGGGACAGGCGTCTACGAGCAGTACTTC.

This chain connects TRBV6-4 to TRBJ2-1; a weak D match, TRBD2 (6 bases). This CDR3 is built from 14 residues. With 0 bases removed from V and 6 bases from J, the gap between germline ends came to 9 bases. Germline assignment: CDR1 MRHNA and CDR2 SNTAGT. The CDR3 nucleotides are TGTGCCAGCAGTGACTCACTAGCCCCCAATGAGCAGTTCTTC. Its translation: CASSDSLAPNEQFF.

This clone turned up a few times. V gene TRBV7-6 combines with J gene TRBJ2-7; weak D call: TRBD1 (6 bases). CDR1 is SGHVS, CDR2 FNYEAQ, per germline. The CDR3 covers 13 residues. Trimming took 0 bases from V and 4 from J, leaving 7 bases between them. The chain's CDR3 is CASSLATGYEQYF. In DNA form, the CDR3 reads TGTGCCAGCAGCTTAGCGACAGGATACGAGCAGTACTTC.

The chain links TRBV4-3 to TRBJ1-2; the match to TRBD1 covers 11 bases. Germline V lookup: CDR1 LGHNA, CDR2 YSLEER. After removal of 1 base from V and 7 bases from J, the junction contained 8 bases not matched to a gene. The length of the CDR3 is 16 residues. The CDR3 is CASSQVGTGGEGGYTF. The CDR3 DNA reads as TGCGCCAGCAGCCAAGTTGGGACAGGGGGGGAGGGTGGCTACACCTTC.

V and J are TRBV2 and TRBJ1-2; 8 nucleotides agree with TRBD1. The germline CDR1 and CDR2 sequences are SNHLY and FYNNEI. The CDR3 contains 13 residues. J was trimmed by 6 bases and V by 7 bases; bases with no gene match: 7. CDR3 DNA: TGTGCCAGCAACGGGGACAGGAAGCATGGCTACACCTTC. Translating gives CASNGDRKHGYTF.